Shown below are 24 T cell receptor beta chains from a single sample sequenced in a study of technical replicates of blood from a few donors. Data came from immunoSEQ multiplex PCR; TCRdb stores just in-frame clones and leaves some out. The sample holds roughly 69,000 clones, around 86% seen once. Sequencing was performed on PBMCs. The origin of the receptors is a human donor in good health. Some clones in this sample may be carry-over from other donors' samples.

V is TRBV7-9 and J is TRBJ1-2, with 10 positions matching TRBD1. In germline, CDR1 is SEHNR, CDR2 FQNEAQ (reference sequence). The CDR3 runs 14 residues. Losses at the gene ends were 5 bases for V and 4 bases for J; bases not matched to a gene: 4. The CDR3 protein is CASSQGQGIYGYTF. The CDR3 nucleotides are TGTGCCAGCAGCCAGGGACAGGGGATCTATGGCTACACCTTC. The whole variable domain, remainder taken from reference TRBV7-9 and TRBJ1-2, is DTGVSQNPRHKITKRGQNVTFRCDPISEHNRLYWYRQTLGQGPEFLTYFQNEAQLEKSRLLSDRFSAERPKGSFSTLEIQRTEQGDSAMYLCASSQGQGIYGYTFGSGTRLTVV.

This chain links TRBV2 with TRBJ2-3; TRBD2 matches 8 bases. The germline V gene encodes CDR1 SNHLY and CDR2 FYNNEI. J gave up 12 bases and V 6 bases, and 14 bases lay outside the gene matches. This CDR3 has 14 residues. The CDR3 loop reads CASSQLSQRGPQYF. The CDR3 DNA reads as TGTGCCAGCAGCCAACTATCCCAGCGGGGGCCCCAGTATTTT.

The V gene is TRBV2, the J gene TRBJ1-6; unclear D gene. Germline-derived CDR1 and CDR2 are SNHLY and FYNNEI. V dropped 2 bases and J dropped 9 bases, with 8 bases sitting between them. The CDR3 has 13 amino acids. Here the CDR3 reads CASSESRSSPLHF. CDR3 DNA: TGTGCCAGCAGTGAATCTAGGTCTTCACCCCTCCACTTT.

The rearrangement joins TRBV6-5 to TRBJ2-3; D perhaps matches TRBD2 (6 bases). This CDR3 is 12 amino acids long. CDR1 is MNHEY, CDR2 SVGAGI, per germline. V lost 7 bases, J lost 3 bases, and 8 bases lay in between. The DNA of the CDR3 is TGTGCCAGCACCGGGGGAACAGATACGCAGTATTTT. Translation gives CASTGGTDTQYF.

In DNA, the CDR3 is TGTGCCAGCAGTTACTCAGTTAGCGGCTACAATGAGCAGTTCTTC. This codes for CASSYSVSGYNEQFF. The chain combines TRBV6-5 with TRBJ2-1; TRBD2 is a possible D gene (6 bases). The ends were cut back, 0 bases at V and 3 bases at J, with 9 bases in the middle. The CDR3 contains 15 residues. CDR1 is MNHEY, CDR2 SVGAGI, per germline.

This clone was seen once. The chain is built from TRBV11-1 and TRBJ2-2; no firm D call. Germline loops: CDR1 SGHAT, CDR2 FQDESV (reference sequence). CDR3 length equals 13 residues. Trimming left V 5 bases short and J 6 bases short, with 10 bases between. CDR3 nucleotides: TGTGCCAGCAGCCCGGGTAGCCCCGGGGAGCTGTTTTTT. Protein product: CASSPGSPGELFF.

This chain links TRBV7-9 with TRBJ2-3; 8 bases are shared with TRBD2. With 3 bases clipped from V and 7 bases from J, the junction kept 12 bases outside the gene matches. The CDR3 consists of 16 residues. From germline, CDR1 is SEHNR and CDR2 FQNEAQ (reference sequence). Here the CDR3 reads CASSFWSGSEGNTQYF. As DNA, the CDR3 is TGTGCCAGCAGCTTTTGGAGCGGGAGTGAAGGGAATACGCAGTATTTT.

The chain links TRBV6-6 to TRBJ1-2; possibly TRBD1 for D (5 bases). The CDR3 is made up of 15 amino acids. CDR1 is MNHNY, CDR2 SVGAGI, per germline (reference sequence). Trimming removed 5 bases at V and 2 bases at J, with 15 bases between. The CDR3 bases are TGTGCCAGCAGTGATAGAGACAGATCAAACTATGGCTACACCTTC. It translates to CASSDRDRSNYGYTF.

V gene TRBV6-6 combines with J gene TRBJ2-5; D is possibly TRBD2 (5 bases). V was trimmed by 6 bases and J by 3 bases, leaving 8 bases between them. The CDR3 sequence is 12 residues long. Germline V gene lookup returns CDR1 MNHNY and CDR2 SVGAGI (reference sequence). CDR3 in amino acids: CASSHGEETQYF. The CDR3 nucleotides read TGTGCCAGCAGCCACGGGGAAGAGACCCAGTACTTC.

This clone was seen a handful of times. The gene calls are TRBV29-1 and TRBJ1-1; 7 bases map to TRBD1. The V segment lost 5 bases and the J segment 5 bases; nucleotides outside the gene matches: 11. Germline lookup yields CDR1 SQVTM and CDR2 ANQGSEA. The length of the CDR3 is 14 residues. Written as DNA, the CDR3 is TGCAGCGTTATACGACAGGGAGGTGTTACTGAAGCTTTCTTT. Encoded protein: CSVIRQGGVTEAFF.

The rearrangement joins TRBV29-1 to TRBJ2-5, with a possible D match to TRBD1 (7 bases). Trimming took 3 bases from V and 2 from J, leaving 16 bases between them. The CDR3 has 15 amino acids. Germline assignment: CDR1 SQVTM and CDR2 ANQGSEA. The CDR3 sequence: CSVDRPTGRQETQYF. In nucleotides, the CDR3 is TGCAGCGTTGATCGCCCGACAGGGAGGCAAGAGACCCAGTACTTC. The full variable domain, in which reference TRBV29-1 and TRBJ2-5 provide the parts outside the CDR3, is SAVISQKPSRDICQRGTSLTIQCQVDSQVTMMFWYRQQPGQSLTLIATANQGSEATYESGFVIDKFPISRPNLTFSTLTVSNMSPEDSSIYLCSVDRPTGRQETQYFGPGTRLLVL.

The chain links TRBV13 to TRBJ2-3; TRBD1 is a possible D gene (5 bases). There are 16 residues in the CDR3. The V gene's germline CDR1 is PRHDT and CDR2 FYEKMQ (reference sequence). V was trimmed by 2 bases and J by 2 bases, leaving 14 bases between them. The CDR3 bases are TGTGCCAGCAGCTTATTTGGGGCATTTAACACAGATACGCAGTATTTT. Translation gives CASSLFGAFNTDTQYF.

The chain uses TRBV5-4 and TRBJ2-3; 13 nucleotides line up with TRBD2. The ends lost 3 bases at V and 6 bases at J; junction bases unmatched: 7. Germline V gene data show CDR1 as SGHNT and CDR2 as YYREEE (reference sequence). This CDR3 has 16 amino acids. The CDR3 region has the DNA TGTGCCAGCAGCTCGAGACTAGCGGGAGGACTGGATACGCAGTATTTT. Its protein product is CASSSRLAGGLDTQYF.

The rearrangement links TRBV19 to TRBJ2-1; a possible D gene is TRBD1 (5 bases). This CDR3 region has 15 residues. Germline V gene lookup returns CDR1 LNHDA and CDR2 SQIVND (reference sequence). Trimming left V 3 bases short and J 4 bases short, with 13 bases between. CDR3 in DNA: TGTGCCAGTAGTATGGCCAGGGCCCTTTACAATGAGCAGTTCTTC. It specifies CASSMARALYNEQFF.

In DNA form, the CDR3 reads TGTGCCAGTAGTATAGACCTTAATGGGGGAGGCCGCTATGGCTACACCTTC. Amino acid sequence: CASSIDLNGGGRYGYTF. This chain links TRBV19 with TRBJ1-2, with a weak D call TRBD1 (5 bases). Germline V gene sequence: CDR1 LNHDA, CDR2 SQIVND (reference sequence). Trimming cost V 0 bases and J 4 bases, with 18 bases left between them. The CDR3 is made up of 17 amino acids. The whole variable domain, filled in from reference TRBV19 and TRBJ1-2, reads DGGITQSPKYLFRKEGQNVTLSCEQNLNHDAMYWYRQDPGQGLRLIYYSQIVNDFQKGDIAEGYSVSREKKESFPLTVTSAQKNPTAFYLCASSIDLNGGGRYGYTFGSGTRLTVV.

The chain carries TRBV18 and TRBJ2-3; unclear D gene. This CDR3 is 14 amino acids long. V lost 6 bases and J 2 bases, leaving 12 bases between the germline ends. Germline CDR1 is KGHSH and CDR2 is LQKENI. The CDR3 reads CASSPDLFTDTQYF. The DNA for the CDR3 is TGTGCCAGCTCCCCAGACTTGTTCACAGATACGCAGTATTTT.

This clone was detected once. The chain couples TRBV30 to TRBJ1-4; 9 nucleotides align to TRBD1. The V and J ends lost 7 bases and 8 bases, in that order; junction bases with no gene match: 5. The CDR3 has 12 residues. In germline, CDR1 is GTSNPN, CDR2 SVGIG (reference sequence). This CDR3 is CASDRGREKLFF. The CDR3 DNA reads as TGTGCCTCGGACAGGGGTAGGGAAAAACTGTTTTTT. Combining the CDR3 with reference TRBV30 and TRBJ1-4 gives the whole variable domain SQTIHQWPATLVQPVGSPLSLECTVEGTSNPNLYWYRQAAGRGLQLLFYSVGIGQISSEVPQNLSASRPQDRQFILSSKKLLLSDSGFYLCASDRGREKLFFGSGTQLSVL.

The rearrangement links TRBV7-2 to TRBJ1-3, with no clear D. Germline CDR1 and CDR2: SGHTA and FQGNSA. V lost 2 bases to trimming and J lost 0 bases, with 5 bases between them. The CDR3 consists of 14 residues. CDR3 loop: CASSLQRSGNTIYF. In DNA form, the CDR3 reads TGTGCCAGCAGCTTACAGCGCTCTGGAAACACCATATATTTT.

The chain uses TRBV2 and TRBJ2-2; 10 positions agree with TRBD1. The CDR3 length is 15 residues. Trimming removed 3 bases from V and 6 bases from J; junction bases left unmatched: 4. Germline V gives CDR1 SNHLY, CDR2 FYNNEI. The CDR3 DNA reads TGTGCCAGCAGTGAGGACAGGGGGTTTTCCGGGGAGCTGTTTTTT. Translated, it gives CASSEDRGFSGELFF.

The gene calls are TRBV9 and TRBJ1-3; 12 bases line up with TRBD1. Germline V gene sequence: CDR1 SGDLS, CDR2 YYNGEE. After removal of 4 bases from V and 6 bases from J, the junction contained 5 bases not matched to a gene. The CDR3 is made up of 15 amino acids. The CDR3 DNA follows: TGTGCCAGCAGCCCAGGGACAGGGGGCATAAACACCATATATTTT. Amino acids: CASSPGTGGINTIYF. Full variable domain (remainder filled in from reference TRBV9 and TRBJ1-3): DSGVTQTPKHLITATGQRVTLRCSPRSGDLSVYWYQQSLDQGLQFLIQYYNGEERAKGNILERFSAQQFPDLHSELNLSSLELGDSALYFCASSPGTGGINTIYFGEGSWLTVV.

The CDR3 spells CASRPQGDSYNEQFF. Written as DNA, the CDR3 is TGTGCCAGCAGGCCACAGGGGGACTCCTACAATGAGCAGTTCTTC. The J gene is TRBJ2-1, the V gene TRBV7-6; 8 positions agree with TRBD1. Germline V lookup: CDR1 SGHVS, CDR2 FNYEAQ. The CDR3 spans 15 residues. Germline trimming cut 6 bases from V and 0 bases from J; bases unmatched to any gene: 4.

The chain employs TRBV27 and TRBJ1-2; 7 bases match TRBD1. The CDR3 has 14 residues. Trimming at V came to 6 bases and at J to 5 bases, leaving 9 bases not matched to a gene. Looked up from germline, CDR1 is MNHEY and CDR2 is SMNVEV (reference sequence). CDR3 protein: CASRPVTGKYGYTF. DNA of the CDR3: TGTGCCAGCAGACCCGTGACAGGGAAATATGGCTACACCTTC.

The chain links TRBV2 to TRBJ2-5; a weak D match, TRBD2 (6 bases). Between the trimmed V and J ends, which lost 6 bases and 4 bases, there was a span of 18 bases. Germline V gene lookup returns CDR1 SNHLY and CDR2 FYNNEI. The CDR3 sequence is 15 residues long. The CDR3 protein is CASRLVGRSGETQYF. CDR3 DNA: TGTGCCAGCAGGTTGGTTGGGAGGAGCGGAGAGACCCAGTACTTC.

A word on this clone: Germline and junction disagree at one end, which may indicate a read error. The V call is TRBV25-1, the J call TRBJ1-1; 12 positions match TRBD1. Per germline, CDR1 MGHDK and CDR2 SYGVNS. The CDR3 contains 15 residues. The CDR3 is CASEGQGALNTKAFF. The CDR3 bases are TGTGCCAGCGAGGGACAGGGGGCTTTGAACACTAAAGCTTTCTTT.